This TCR beta chain came from a study of blood T cell repertoires in COVID-19. This CDR3 contains 13 residues. Germline V gives CDR1 SGDLS, CDR2 YYNGEE. V gave up 0 bases and J gave up 2 bases, with 5 bases separating them. This table comes from immunoSEQ multiplex PCR, and its TCRdb copy is limited to in-frame clones, with some not included. Seen here are roughly 260,000 clones, almost 90% observed once, and the top ten hold about 11%. The chain carries TRBV9 and TRBJ1-1; no clear D. The sequenced material came from peripheral blood. This receptor was taken from a woman in her 30s with COVID-19, enrolled during active disease. CDR3 in amino acids: CASSVDYNTEAFF. The CDR3 DNA reads as TGTGCCAGCAGCGTAGACTATAACACTGAAGCTTTCTTT. The full variable domain, in which reference TRBV9 and TRBJ1-1 provide the parts outside the CDR3, is DSGVTQTPKHLITATGQRVTLRCSPRSGDLSVYWYQQSLDQGLQFLIQYYNGEERAKGNILERFSAQQFPDLHSELNLSSLELGDSALYFCASSVDYNTEAFFGQGTRLTVV.